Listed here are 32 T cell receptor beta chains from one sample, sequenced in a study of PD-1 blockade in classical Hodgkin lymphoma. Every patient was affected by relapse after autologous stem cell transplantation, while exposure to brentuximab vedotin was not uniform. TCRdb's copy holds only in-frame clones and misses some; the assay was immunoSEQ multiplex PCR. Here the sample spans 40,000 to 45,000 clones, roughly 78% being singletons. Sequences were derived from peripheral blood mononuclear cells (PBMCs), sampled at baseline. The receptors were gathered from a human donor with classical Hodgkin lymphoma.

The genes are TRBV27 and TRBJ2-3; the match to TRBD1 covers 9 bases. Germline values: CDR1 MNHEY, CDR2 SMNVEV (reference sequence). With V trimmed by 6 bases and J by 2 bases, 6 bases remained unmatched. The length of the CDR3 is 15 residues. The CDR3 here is CASSPTGGFTDTQYF. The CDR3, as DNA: TGTGCCAGCAGCCCGACAGGGGGATTCACAGATACGCAGTATTTT.

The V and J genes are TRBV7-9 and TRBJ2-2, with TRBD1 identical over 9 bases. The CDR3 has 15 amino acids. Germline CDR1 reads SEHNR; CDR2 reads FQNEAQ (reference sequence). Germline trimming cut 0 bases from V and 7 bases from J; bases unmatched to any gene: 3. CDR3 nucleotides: TGTGCCAGCAGCTTAGCAGGGACAGGGAACGGGGAGCTGTTTTTT. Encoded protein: CASSLAGTGNGELFF. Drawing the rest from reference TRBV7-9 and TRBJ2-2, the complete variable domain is DTGVSQNPRHKITKRGQNVTFRCDPISEHNRLYWYRQTLGQGPEFLTYFQNEAQLEKSRLLSDRFSAERPKGSFSTLEIQRTEQGDSAMYLCASSLAGTGNGELFFGEGSRLTVL.

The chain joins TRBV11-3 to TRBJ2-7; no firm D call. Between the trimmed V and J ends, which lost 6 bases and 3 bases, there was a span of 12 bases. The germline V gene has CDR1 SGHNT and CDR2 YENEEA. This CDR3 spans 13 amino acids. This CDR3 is CASSSRQDYEQYF. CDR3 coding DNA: TGTGCCAGCAGTTCCCGACAAGACTACGAGCAGTACTTC.

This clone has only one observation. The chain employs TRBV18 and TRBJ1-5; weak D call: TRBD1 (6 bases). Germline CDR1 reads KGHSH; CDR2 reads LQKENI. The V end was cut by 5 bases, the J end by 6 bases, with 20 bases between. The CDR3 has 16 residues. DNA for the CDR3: TGTGCCAGCTCATCGTCGGGGGGCGCATTGTTTCAGCCCCAGCATTTT. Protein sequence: CASSSSGGALFQPQHF.

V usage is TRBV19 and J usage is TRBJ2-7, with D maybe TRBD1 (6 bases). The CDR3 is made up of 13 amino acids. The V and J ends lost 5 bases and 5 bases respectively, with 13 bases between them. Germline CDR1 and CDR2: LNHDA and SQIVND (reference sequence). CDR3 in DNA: TGTGCCAGTAGTCCAGCCAGGGGCGACGAGCAGTACTTC. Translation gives CASSPARGDEQYF.

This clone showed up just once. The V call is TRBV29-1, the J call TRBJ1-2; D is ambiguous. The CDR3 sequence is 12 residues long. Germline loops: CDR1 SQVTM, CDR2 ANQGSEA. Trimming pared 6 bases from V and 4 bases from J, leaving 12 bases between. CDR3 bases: TGCAGCGTCAAAGGTGAGCTCTATGGCTACACCTTC. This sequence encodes CSVKGELYGYTF.

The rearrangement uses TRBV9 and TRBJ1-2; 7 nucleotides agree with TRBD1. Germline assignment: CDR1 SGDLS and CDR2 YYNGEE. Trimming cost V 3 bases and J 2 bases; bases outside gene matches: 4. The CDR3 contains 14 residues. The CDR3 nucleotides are TGTGCCAGCAGCGCGGGACAGCCAAACTATGGCTACACCTTC. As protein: CASSAGQPNYGYTF. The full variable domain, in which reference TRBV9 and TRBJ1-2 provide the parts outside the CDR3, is DSGVTQTPKHLITATGQRVTLRCSPRSGDLSVYWYQQSLDQGLQFLIQYYNGEERAKGNILERFSAQQFPDLHSELNLSSLELGDSALYFCASSAGQPNYGYTFGSGTRLTVV.

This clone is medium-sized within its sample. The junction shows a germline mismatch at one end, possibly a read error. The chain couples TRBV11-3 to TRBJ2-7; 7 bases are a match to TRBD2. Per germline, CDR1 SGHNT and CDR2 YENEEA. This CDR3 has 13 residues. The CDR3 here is CASSAGDSYAQYF. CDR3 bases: TGTGCCAGCAGTGCGGGAGATAGTTACGCGCAGTACTTC.

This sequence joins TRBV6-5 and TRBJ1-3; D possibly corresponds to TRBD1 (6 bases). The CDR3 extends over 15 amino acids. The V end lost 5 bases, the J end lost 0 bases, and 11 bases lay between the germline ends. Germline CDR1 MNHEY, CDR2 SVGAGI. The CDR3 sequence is CASSRTGLSGNTIYF. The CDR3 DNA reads TGTGCCAGCAGTCGTACAGGGCTCTCTGGAAACACCATATATTTT.

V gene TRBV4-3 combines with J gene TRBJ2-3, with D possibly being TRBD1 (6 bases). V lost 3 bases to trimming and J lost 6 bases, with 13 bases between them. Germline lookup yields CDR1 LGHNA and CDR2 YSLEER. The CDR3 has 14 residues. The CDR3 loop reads CASSHPGVWDTQYF. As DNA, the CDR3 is TGCGCCAGCAGCCACCCAGGGGTATGGGATACGCAGTATTTT.

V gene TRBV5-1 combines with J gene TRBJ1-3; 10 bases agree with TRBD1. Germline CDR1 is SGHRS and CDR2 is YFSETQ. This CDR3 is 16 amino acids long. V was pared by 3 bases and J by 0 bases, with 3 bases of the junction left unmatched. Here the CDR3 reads CASSWTGGPSGNTIYF. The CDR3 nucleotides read TGCGCCAGCAGCTGGACAGGGGGTCCCTCTGGAAACACCATATATTTT.

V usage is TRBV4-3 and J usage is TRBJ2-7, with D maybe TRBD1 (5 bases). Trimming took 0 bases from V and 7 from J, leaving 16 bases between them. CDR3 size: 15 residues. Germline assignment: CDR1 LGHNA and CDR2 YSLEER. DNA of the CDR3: TGCGCCAGCAGCCAAGATTATCAGGGTCTGGGGGAGCAGTACTTC. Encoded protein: CASSQDYQGLGEQYF.

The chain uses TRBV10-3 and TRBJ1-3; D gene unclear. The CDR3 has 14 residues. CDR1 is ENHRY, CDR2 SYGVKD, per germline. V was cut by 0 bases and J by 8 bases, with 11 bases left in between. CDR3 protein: CAISESLVSDTIYF. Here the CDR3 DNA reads TGTGCCATCAGTGAGTCGTTAGTGTCAGACACCATATATTTT.

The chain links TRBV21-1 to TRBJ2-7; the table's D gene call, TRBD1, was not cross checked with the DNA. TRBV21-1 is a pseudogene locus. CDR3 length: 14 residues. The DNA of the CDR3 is TGTGCCAGCAGCAGGGACAGGAGCTCCTACGAGCAGTACTTC. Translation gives CASSRDRSSYEQYF.

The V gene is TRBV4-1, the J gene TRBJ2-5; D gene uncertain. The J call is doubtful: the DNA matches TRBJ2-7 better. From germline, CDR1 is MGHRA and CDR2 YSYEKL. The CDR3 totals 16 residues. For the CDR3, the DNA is TGCGCCAGCAGCCAAGTAGATCTGATGGTCTCCTACGAGCAGTACTTC. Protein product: CASSQVDLMVSYEQYF.

CDR3 sequence: CATKSAGGNEQFF. The CDR3 bases are TGTGCCACCAAATCCGCGGGGGGGAATGAGCAGTTCTTC. V is TRBV6-6 and J is TRBJ2-1, with 9 bases fitting TRBD2. The CDR3 is 13 amino acids. The V segment lost 10 bases and the J segment 7 bases; nucleotides outside the gene matches: 8. Germline V gives CDR1 MNHNY, CDR2 SVGAGI (reference sequence).

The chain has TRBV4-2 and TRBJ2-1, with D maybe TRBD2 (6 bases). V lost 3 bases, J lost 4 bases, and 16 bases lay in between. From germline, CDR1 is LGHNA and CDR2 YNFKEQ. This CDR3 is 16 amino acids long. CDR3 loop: CASSQPSAGSYNEQFF. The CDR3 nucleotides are TGTGCCAGCAGCCAGCCCTCGGCGGGGAGTTACAATGAGCAGTTCTTC.

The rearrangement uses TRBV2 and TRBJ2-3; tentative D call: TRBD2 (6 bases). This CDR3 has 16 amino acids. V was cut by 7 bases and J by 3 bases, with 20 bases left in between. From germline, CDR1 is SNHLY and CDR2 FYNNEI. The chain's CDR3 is CASTLIPGLRTDTQYF. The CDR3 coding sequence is TGTGCCAGCACTCTGATCCCGGGACTCCGGACAGATACGCAGTATTTT. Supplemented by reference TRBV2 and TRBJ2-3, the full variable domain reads EPEVTQTPSHQVTQMGQEVILRCVPISNHLYFYWYRQILGQKVEFLVSFYNNEISEKSEIFDDQFSVERPDGSNFTLKIRSTKLEDSAMYFCASTLIPGLRTDTQYFGPGTRLTVL.

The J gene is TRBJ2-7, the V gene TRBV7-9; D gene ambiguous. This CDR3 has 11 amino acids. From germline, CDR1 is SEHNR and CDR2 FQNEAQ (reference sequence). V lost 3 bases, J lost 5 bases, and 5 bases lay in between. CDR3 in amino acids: CASSFADEQYF. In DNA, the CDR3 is TGTGCCAGCAGCTTTGCGGACGAGCAGTACTTC.

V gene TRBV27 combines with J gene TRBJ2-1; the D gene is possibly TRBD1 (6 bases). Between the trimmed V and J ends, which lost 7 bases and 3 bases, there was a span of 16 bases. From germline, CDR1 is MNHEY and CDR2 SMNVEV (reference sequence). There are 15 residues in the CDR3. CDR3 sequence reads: CASNSGDGRYNEQFF. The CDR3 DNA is TGTGCCAGCAACTCAGGGGACGGACGCTACAATGAGCAGTTCTTC.

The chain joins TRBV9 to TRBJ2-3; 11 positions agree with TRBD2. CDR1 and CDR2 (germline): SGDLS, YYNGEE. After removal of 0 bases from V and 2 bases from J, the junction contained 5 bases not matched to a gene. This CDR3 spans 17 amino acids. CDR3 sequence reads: CASSVGRLAGHTDTQYF. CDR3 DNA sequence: TGTGCCAGCAGCGTAGGGCGACTAGCGGGGCACACAGATACGCAGTATTTT. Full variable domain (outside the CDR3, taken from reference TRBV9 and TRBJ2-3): DSGVTQTPKHLITATGQRVTLRCSPRSGDLSVYWYQQSLDQGLQFLIQYYNGEERAKGNILERFSAQQFPDLHSELNLSSLELGDSALYFCASSVGRLAGHTDTQYFGPGTRLTVL.

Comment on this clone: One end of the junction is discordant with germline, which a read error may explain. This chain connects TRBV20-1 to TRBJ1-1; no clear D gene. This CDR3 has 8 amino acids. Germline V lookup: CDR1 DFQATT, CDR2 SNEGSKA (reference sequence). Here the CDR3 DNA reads TGCAGTGCTAGGGAGTTGGGCTTT. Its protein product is CSARELGF.

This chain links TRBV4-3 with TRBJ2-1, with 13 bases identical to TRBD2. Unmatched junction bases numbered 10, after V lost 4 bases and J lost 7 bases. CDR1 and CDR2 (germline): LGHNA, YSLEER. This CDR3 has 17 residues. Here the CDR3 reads CASSPTSGGAGRNEQFF. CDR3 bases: TGCGCCAGCAGCCCCACTAGCGGGGGGGCCGGCCGGAATGAGCAGTTCTTC.

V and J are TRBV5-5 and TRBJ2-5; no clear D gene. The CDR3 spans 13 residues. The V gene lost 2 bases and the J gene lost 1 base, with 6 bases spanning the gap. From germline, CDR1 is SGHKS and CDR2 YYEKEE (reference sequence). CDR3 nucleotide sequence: TGTGCCAGCAGCTTTCCCGGCCAAGAGACCCAGTACTTC. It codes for CASSFPGQETQYF. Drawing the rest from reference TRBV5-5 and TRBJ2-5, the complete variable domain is DAGVTQSPTHLIKTRGQQVTLRCSPISGHKSVSWYQQVLGQGPQFIFQYYEKEERGRGNFPDRFSARQFPNYSSELNVNALLLGDSALYLCASSFPGQETQYFGPGTRLLVL.

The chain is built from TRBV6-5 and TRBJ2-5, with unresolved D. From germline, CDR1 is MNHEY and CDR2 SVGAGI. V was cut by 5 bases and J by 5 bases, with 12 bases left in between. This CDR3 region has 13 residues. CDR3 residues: CASSPRPSETQYF. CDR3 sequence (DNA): TGTGCCAGCAGTCCCCGACCGTCGGAGACCCAGTACTTC.

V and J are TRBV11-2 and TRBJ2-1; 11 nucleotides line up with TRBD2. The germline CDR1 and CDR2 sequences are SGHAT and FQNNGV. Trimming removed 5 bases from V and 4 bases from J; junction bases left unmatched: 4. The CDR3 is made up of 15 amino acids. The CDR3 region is CASSLTSGGYNEQFF. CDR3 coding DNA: TGTGCCAGCAGCCTTACTAGCGGGGGATACAATGAGCAGTTCTTC.

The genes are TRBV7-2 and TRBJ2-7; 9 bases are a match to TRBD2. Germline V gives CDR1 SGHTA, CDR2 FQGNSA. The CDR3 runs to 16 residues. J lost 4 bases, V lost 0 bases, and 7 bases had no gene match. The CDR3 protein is CASSLAQAGGQYEQYF. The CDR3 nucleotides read TGTGCCAGCAGCTTAGCGCAGGCGGGGGGGCAGTACGAGCAGTACTTC.

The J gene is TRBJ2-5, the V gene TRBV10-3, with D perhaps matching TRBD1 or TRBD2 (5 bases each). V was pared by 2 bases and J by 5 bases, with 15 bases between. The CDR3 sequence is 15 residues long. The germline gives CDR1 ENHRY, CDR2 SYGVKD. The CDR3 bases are TGTGCCATCAGTGAGAACGGGGCCAGTCGGGAGACCCAGTACTTC. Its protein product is CAISENGASRETQYF.

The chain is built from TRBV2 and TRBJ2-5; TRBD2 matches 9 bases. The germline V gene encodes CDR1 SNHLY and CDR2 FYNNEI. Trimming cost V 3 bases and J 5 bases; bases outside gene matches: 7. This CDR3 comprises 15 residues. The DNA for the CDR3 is TGTGCCAGCAGTGATACAGCGGGGGGCCGGGAGACCCAGTACTTC. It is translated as CASSDTAGGRETQYF. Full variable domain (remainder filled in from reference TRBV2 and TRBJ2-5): EPEVTQTPSHQVTQMGQEVILRCVPISNHLYFYWYRQILGQKVEFLVSFYNNEISEKSEIFDDQFSVERPDGSNFTLKIRSTKLEDSAMYFCASSDTAGGRETQYFGPGTRLLVL.

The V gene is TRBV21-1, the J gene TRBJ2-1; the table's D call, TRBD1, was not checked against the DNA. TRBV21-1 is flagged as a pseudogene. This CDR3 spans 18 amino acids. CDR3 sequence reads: CASSKKGPPDSSYNEQFF. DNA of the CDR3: TGTGCCAGCAGCAAAAAGGGGCCCCCCGACAGTTCCTACAATGAGCAGTTCTTC.

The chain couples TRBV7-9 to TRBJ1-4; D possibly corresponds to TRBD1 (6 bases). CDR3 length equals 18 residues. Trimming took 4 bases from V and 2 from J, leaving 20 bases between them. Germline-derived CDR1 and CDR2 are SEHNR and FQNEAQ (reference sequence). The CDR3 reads CASSWPGQSASTNEKLFF. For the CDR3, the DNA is TGTGCCAGCAGCTGGCCGGGACAAAGCGCATCGACTAATGAAAAACTGTTTTTT. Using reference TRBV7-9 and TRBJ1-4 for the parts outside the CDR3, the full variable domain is DTGVSQNPRHKITKRGQNVTFRCDPISEHNRLYWYRQTLGQGPEFLTYFQNEAQLEKSRLLSDRFSAERPKGSFSTLEIQRTEQGDSAMYLCASSWPGQSASTNEKLFFGSGTQLSVL.

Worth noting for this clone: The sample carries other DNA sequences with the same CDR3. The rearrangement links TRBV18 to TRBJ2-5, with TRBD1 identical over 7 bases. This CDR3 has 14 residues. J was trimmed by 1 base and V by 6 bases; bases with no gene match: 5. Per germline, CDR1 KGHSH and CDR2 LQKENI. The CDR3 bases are TGTGCCAGCTCGCGACGGGACAGCCAAGAGACCCAGTACTTC. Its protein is CASSRRDSQETQYF.